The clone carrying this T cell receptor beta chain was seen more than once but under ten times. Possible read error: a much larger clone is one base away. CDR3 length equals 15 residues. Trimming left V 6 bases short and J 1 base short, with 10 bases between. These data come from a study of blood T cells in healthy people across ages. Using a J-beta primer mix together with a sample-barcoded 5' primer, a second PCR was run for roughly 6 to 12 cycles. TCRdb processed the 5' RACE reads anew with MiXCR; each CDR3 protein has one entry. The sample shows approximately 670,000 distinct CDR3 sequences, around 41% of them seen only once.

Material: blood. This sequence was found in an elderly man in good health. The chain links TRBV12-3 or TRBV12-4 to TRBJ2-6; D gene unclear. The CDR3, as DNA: TGTGCCAGCAGAGGCCGGGTGTCTGGGGCCAACGTCCTGACTTTC. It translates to CASRGRVSGANVLTF.